The 26 T cell receptor beta chains below come from one sample, sequenced in a study of metastatic and nonmetastatic thyroid tumors. TCRdb reassembled clones from the PCR reads with MiXCR. The table shows 40,000 to 55,000 clones, with more than 15% occurring only once. Each patient came to thyroid surgery without any prior treatment (of any kind). Source material: blood. The receptors originated from a female donor with papillary thyroid cancer or a benign thyroid nodule (not recorded which). Some clones in this sample may be carry-over from other donors' samples.

As concerns this clone: The germline gene is not matched at one end of the junction; a read error may be the cause. This chain links TRBV5-1 with TRBJ2-7, with D hard to call. The CDR3 has 15 residues. Looked up from germline, CDR1 is SGHRS and CDR2 is YFSETQ. The CDR3 loop is CASSLALGRAYDQYF. The CDR3 DNA reads TGCGCCAGCAGCTTGGCCTTGGGTAGGGCCTACGACCAGTACTTC.

This clone was seen ten or more times. The chain recombines TRBV7-9 with TRBJ2-1; 11 bases map to TRBD2. Germline CDR1 SEHNR, CDR2 FQNEAQ (reference sequence). The CDR3 extends over 15 amino acids. V was pared by 5 bases and J by 9 bases, with 9 bases of the junction left unmatched. The CDR3, as DNA: TGTGCCAGCAGCCCGGGACTAGCGGTAACAACTGAGCAGTTCTTC. Encoded protein: CASSPGLAVTTEQFF.

This clone was detected ten times or more. The V gene is TRBV7-9, the J gene TRBJ1-1, with D perhaps matching TRBD1 (5 bases). This CDR3 has 11 amino acids. The V and J ends lost 7 bases and 7 bases respectively, with 10 bases between them. CDR1 is SEHNR, CDR2 FQNEAQ, per germline (reference sequence). Here the CDR3 reads CASISGGEAFF. CDR3 bases: TGTGCCAGCATCTCGGGGGGTGAAGCTTTCTTT.

This sequence joins TRBV14 and TRBJ2-7; D may match TRBD1 or TRBD2 (5 bases each). The CDR3 has 17 amino acids. Germline-derived CDR1 and CDR2 are SGHDN and FVKESK. The germline V and J ends were trimmed by 7 bases and 3 bases, with 25 bases remaining between them. The CDR3 DNA reads TGTGCCAGCATCCCGTGGGTGTGGGGGAGCGTTAACTACGAGCAGTACTTC. Its translation is CASIPWVWGSVNYEQYF.

The chain combines TRBV28 with TRBJ2-1, with 9 bases identical to TRBD2. The CDR3 loop spans 16 amino acids. The V segment lost 10 bases and the J segment 0 bases; nucleotides outside the gene matches: 10. Germline CDR1 reads MDHEN; CDR2 reads SYDVKM. As DNA, the CDR3 is TGTGCCATCACCACGGCTAGCGGGATCTCCTACAATGAGCAGTTCTTC. Translating it yields CAITTASGISYNEQFF.

Ten or more counts support this clone. This sequence joins TRBV11-2 and TRBJ2-1, with D possibly being TRBD2 (6 bases). V was clipped by 4 bases and J by 9 bases, with 13 bases between them. CDR1 SGHAT and CDR2 FQNNGV come from the germline V gene. This CDR3 spans 13 amino acids. CDR3 region: CASSSRGESEQFF. Written as DNA, the CDR3 is TGTGCCAGCAGCTCCCGCGGGGAGAGTGAGCAGTTCTTC.

This clone appeared many times. V is TRBV20-1 and J is TRBJ1-2, with 8 bases matching TRBD1. The CDR3 has 14 amino acids. In germline, CDR1 is DFQATT, CDR2 SNEGSKA (reference sequence). CDR3 loop: CRALGTGGGRGYTF. In DNA form, the CDR3 reads TGCAGGGCACTCGGGACAGGAGGAGGGAGAGGCTACACCTTC.

The CDR3 protein is CASSLSGGFGNTIYF. CDR3 nucleotide sequence: TGTGCCAGCAGCTTATCAGGGGGCTTTGGAAACACCATATATTTT. This sequence joins TRBV7-3 and TRBJ1-3, with 8 bases fitting TRBD1. The CDR3 extends over 15 amino acids. Germline loops: CDR1 SGHTA, CDR2 FQGTGA. Trimming took 2 bases from V and 3 from J; bases not matched to a gene: 3.

This clone is categorized as medium-sized (0.01 to 0.1%). Other nucleotide sequences in the sample specify the same CDR3. The rearrangement uses TRBV6-1 and TRBJ1-2; 7 positions match TRBD1. V gave up 11 bases and J gave up 4 bases; unmatched junction bases: 4. This CDR3 contains 11 residues. Germline-derived CDR1 and CDR2 are MNHNS and SASEGT. Written as DNA, the CDR3 is TGTGCCTCCGGGACAGCCTATGGCTACACCTTC. Protein product: CASGTAYGYTF.

This clone showed up many times. The chain combines TRBV5-1 with TRBJ2-7, with TRBD2 matching over 13 bases. V was clipped by 3 bases and J by 3 bases; unmatched bases: 18. Germline values: CDR1 SGHRS, CDR2 YFSETQ. The CDR3 totals 20 residues. The CDR3 DNA reads as TGCGCCAGCAGCTATTACCCCATAGGGGGTGGGACTAGCGGGATCTACGAGCAGTACTTC. It encodes CASSYYPIGGGTSGIYEQYF.

Note on this clone: The sample has other DNA sequences that encode this CDR3 too. The rearrangement links TRBV7-9 to TRBJ2-1; 7 nucleotides align to TRBD2. V was clipped by 8 bases and J by 14 bases; unmatched bases: 12. The CDR3 extends over 12 amino acids. CDR1 is SEHNR and CDR2 is FQNEAQ in the germline V gene (reference sequence). CDR3 region: CASSRGGRAEFF. Here the CDR3 DNA reads TGTGCCAGCTCCCGAGGTGGGAGGGCCGAGTTCTTC.

This clone was seen ten or more times. This sequence joins TRBV7-2 and TRBJ1-2, with TRBD1 identical over 9 bases. With V trimmed by 4 bases and J by 7 bases, 13 bases remained unmatched. Germline V gene data show CDR1 as SGHTA and CDR2 as FQGNSA. There are 16 residues in the CDR3. Here the CDR3 DNA reads TGTGCCAGCAGCTCAGCGCGGGACAGGGTAATAGCTGGCTACACCTTC. Protein product: CASSSARDRVIAGYTF.

This clone was counted many times. The chain joins TRBV2 to TRBJ1-2; 8 bases are shared with TRBD1. CDR1 and CDR2 (germline): SNHLY, FYNNEI. There are 17 residues in the CDR3. Trimming removed 2 bases from V and 8 bases from J; junction bases left unmatched: 16. The CDR3 sequence is CASSEIGSTGDYGGYTF. DNA of the CDR3: TGTGCCAGCAGTGAAATTGGATCGACAGGGGATTATGGAGGCTACACCTTC.

The V gene is TRBV27, the J gene TRBJ2-1; a possible D gene is TRBD2 (6 bases). Trimming left V 3 bases short and J 0 bases short, with 24 bases between. This CDR3 is built from 20 residues. Looked up from germline, CDR1 is MNHEY and CDR2 is SMNVEV (reference sequence). The CDR3 region has the DNA TGTGCCAGCAGTTTTCGGGTTAGCGCAGCAATGACTAGCTCCTACAATGAGCAGTTCTTC. This translates into CASSFRVSAAMTSSYNEQFF.

This clone was observed a few times. The chain combines TRBV6-1 with TRBJ2-7; D perhaps matches TRBD2 (6 bases). V lost 8 bases and J 7 bases, leaving 18 bases between the germline ends. Germline CDR1 is MNHNS and CDR2 is SASEGT. CDR3 length: 13 residues. The chain's CDR3 is CASVSLAGLEQYF. As DNA, the CDR3 is TGTGCCAGCGTGTCACTGGCGGGATTAGAGCAGTACTTC.

This clone has at least ten counts. This chain links TRBV6-4 with TRBJ2-2, with no clear D. This CDR3 spans 13 amino acids. The germline V and J ends were trimmed by 4 bases and 0 bases, with 3 bases remaining between them. CDR1 MRHNA and CDR2 SNTAGT come from the germline V gene. CDR3 in amino acids: CASSAANTGELFF. The CDR3 DNA sequence: TGTGCCAGCAGTGCCGCGAACACCGGGGAGCTGTTTTTT.

Ten or more counts support this clone. The genes are TRBV6-5 and TRBJ2-1; 7 bases line up with TRBD2. V lost 2 bases, J lost 3 bases, and 4 bases stayed unmatched. The CDR3 consists of 15 residues. Germline V CDR1 and CDR2: MNHEY, SVGAGI. CDR3 nucleotide sequence: TGTGCCAGCAGTTACGGCGGGAGAATCTACAATGAGCAGTTCTTC. This gives the protein CASSYGGRIYNEQFF.

This clone has ten or more counts. V and J are TRBV19 and TRBJ1-5; D possibly corresponds to TRBD1 (6 bases). CDR1 is LNHDA and CDR2 is SQIVND in the germline V gene (reference sequence). V lost 8 bases and J lost 10, with 12 bases in between. This CDR3 comprises 11 residues. CDR3 sequence reads: CASGEGHPQHF. The CDR3 DNA reads TGTGCCAGTGGAGAGGGACACCCCCAGCATTTT.

This chain links TRBV28 with TRBJ2-1; 7 nucleotides match TRBD2. J was trimmed by 9 bases and V by 8 bases; bases with no gene match: 16. Germline V gene data show CDR1 as MDHEN and CDR2 as SYDVKM. CDR3 length equals 15 residues. CDR3 protein: CASSSRRRENVEQFF. CDR3 DNA: TGTGCCAGCTCCTCAAGGAGGCGGGAGAATGTTGAGCAGTTCTTC.

This clone has a count of ten or more. V gene TRBV18 combines with J gene TRBJ1-2, with 8 bases fitting TRBD1. Germline V gene data show CDR1 as KGHSH and CDR2 as LQKENI. This CDR3 contains 14 residues. Unmatched junction bases numbered 5, after V lost 3 bases and J lost 5 bases. CDR3 amino acids: CASSPGQGEYGYTF. In DNA form, the CDR3 reads TGTGCCAGCTCACCCGGACAGGGTGAGTATGGCTACACCTTC.

This clone was detected ten times or more. This chain uses TRBV30 with TRBJ2-2; D possibly matches TRBD1 or TRBD2 (6 bases each). The V and J ends lost 2 bases and 3 bases respectively, with 10 bases between them. The CDR3 extends over 14 amino acids. In germline, CDR1 is GTSNPN, CDR2 SVGIG (reference sequence). The CDR3 sequence: CAWSPGAHTGELFF. DNA for the CDR3: TGTGCCTGGAGTCCGGGGGCGCACACCGGGGAGCTGTTTTTT. Full variable domain (outside the CDR3, taken from reference TRBV30 and TRBJ2-2): SQTIHQWPATLVQPVGSPLSLECTVEGTSNPNLYWYRQAAGRGLQLLFYSVGIGQISSEVPQNLSASRPQDRQFILSSKKLLLSDSGFYLCAWSPGAHTGELFFGEGSRLTVL.

Ten or more counts support this clone. The rearrangement joins TRBV20-1 to TRBJ1-1; weak D call: TRBD1 (6 bases). With 3 bases removed from V and 4 bases from J, the gap between germline ends came to 9 bases. In germline, CDR1 is DFQATT, CDR2 SNEGSKA (reference sequence). The CDR3 has 12 amino acids. The DNA for the CDR3 is TGCAGTGCTAGTAGACAGGCCACTGAAGCTTTCTTT. It codes for CSASRQATEAFF.

This clone was seen many times. The rearrangement joins TRBV7-8 to TRBJ2-4; D is possibly TRBD1 or TRBD2 (6 bases each). The V gene lost 5 bases and the J gene lost 12 bases, with 14 bases spanning the gap. The germline V gene has CDR1 SGHVS and CDR2 FQNEAQ. The CDR3 loop spans 12 amino acids. Written as DNA, the CDR3 is TGTGCCAGCAGCGTACAGGGAGGCGCTCAGTACTTC. Its translation: CASSVQGGAQYF.

This clone was observed many times. The gene calls are TRBV7-8 and TRBJ2-6; 12 bases fit TRBD2. The CDR3 is made up of 19 amino acids. CDR1 and CDR2 from the germline V gene are SGHVS and FQNEAQ. V lost 5 bases to trimming and J lost 0 bases; unmatched junction nucleotides: 8. The CDR3 is CASSPQGLAGNSGANVLTF. Written as DNA, the CDR3 is TGTGCCAGCAGCCCACAAGGACTAGCGGGGAACTCTGGGGCCAACGTCCTGACTTTC.

This clone was observed at least ten times. The same CDR3 can be traced to other DNA sequences in this sample. The V gene is TRBV24-1, the J gene TRBJ1-2, with D unresolved. CDR3 length: 13 amino acids. The V end lost 6 bases, the J end lost 2 bases, and 9 bases lay between the germline ends. Germline loops: CDR1 KGHDR, CDR2 SFDVKD. CDR3 nucleotides: TGTGCCACCAGTCGTACCGTGAACTATGGCTACACCTTC. Protein sequence: CATSRTVNYGYTF.

This clone appeared a few times. V usage is TRBV25-1 and J usage is TRBJ2-2; 9 bases agree with TRBD2. The CDR3 spans 14 residues. Germline loops: CDR1 MGHDK, CDR2 SYGVNS. V shed 10 bases, J shed 7 bases, and the junction held 10 bases outside the gene matches. CDR3 loop: CAIRLAGSGGELFF. The CDR3 coding sequence is TGTGCCATCAGGCTAGCGGGATCCGGCGGGGAGCTGTTTTTT.